The following is a T cell receptor beta chain sequence with its context. What it binds is unknown. This specimen belongs to a study of CD8 T cells in ankylosing spondylitis. Study-level points and caveats: In peripheral blood, disease-linked CD8+ clones occurred at relatively low frequencies.

The CDR3 consists of 16 residues. Germline values: CDR1 SGHDT, CDR2 YYEEEE. The junction had 8 bases not matched to a gene; V was cut back by 0 bases and J by 6 bases. Researchers built TCR beta libraries using quantitative 5'-RACE with molecular barcodes. MiXCR was run by TCRdb on the 5' RACE reads, yielding one entry per CDR3 protein. Here the sample spans some 150,000 distinct CDR3 sequences, around 45% being singletons. The receptor was derived from a male donor with ankylosing spondylitis. The chain uses TRBV5-6 and TRBJ2-2, with 7 bases that match TRBD1. Specimen: synovial fluid, either unsorted or a sorted T cell fraction (not recorded which). Written as DNA, the CDR3 is TGTGCCAGCAGCTTGGCCCGACAGGGAGTGGCCGGGGAGCTGTTTTTT. This translates into CASSLARQGVAGELFF.